Listed below are T cell receptor beta chains from one sample, sequenced in a study of blood T cell repertoires in COVID-19. Clones were read by immunoSEQ multiplex PCR, and TCRdb kept only the in-frame ones, dropping some. Of about 110,000 clones detected, around 68% appear once; the ten largest clones hold around 7.3%. Sequencing input: peripheral blood. The receptor set was obtained from a woman aged 55-69 years with acute or convalescent COVID-19. CDR3s include the opening cysteine and the closing phenylalanine or tryptophan. A D gene is named only where the DNA matches it firmly. Clone size is shown for a subset of rows, as once, few, many or a class of expanded clone.

clone_size | j_call | d_call | v_call | cdr3_aa | cdr3_nt
once | TRBJ2-7 | TRBD2 | TRBV18 | CASSPRSGAYYEQYF | TGTGCCAGCTCACCACGAAGCGGGGCGTACTACGAGCAGTACTTC
- | TRBJ2-3 | TRBD2 | TRBV5-5 | CASSLARTSVGTDTQYF | TGTGCCAGCAGCTTGGCAAGAACTAGCGTAGGCACAGATACGCAGTATTTT
- | TRBJ1-1 | - | TRBV28 | CASSSRAMNTEAFF | TGTGCCAGCAGTTCCAGGGCCATGAACACTGAAGCTTTCTTT
- | TRBJ1-2 | - | TRBV7-6 | CASSLAAGAVGYTF | TGTGCCAGCAGCTTAGCTGCGGGGGCGGTTGGCTACACCTTC
- | TRBJ1-5 | - | TRBV19 | CASSIQVRVDQPQHF | TGTGCCAGTAGTATACAGGTGAGGGTGGATCAGCCCCAGCATTTT
few | TRBJ2-7 | - | TRBV27 | CASKGLADLASEYF | TGTGCCAGCAAAGGGTTGGCTGACCTAGCTAGCGAGTACTTC
- | TRBJ1-1 | TRBD1 | TRBV5-6 | CASSFGTVPEAFF | TGTGCCAGCAGCTTCGGGACAGTTCCTGAAGCTTTCTTT
- | TRBJ1-1 | TRBD1 | TRBV11-2 | CASSFPLGQIMNTEAFF | TGTGCCAGCAGCTTCCCTTTGGGACAGATCATGAACACTGAAGCTTTCTTT
- | TRBJ1-3 | - | TRBV9 | CASSAGTAGNTIYF | TGTGCCAGCAGCGCCGGGACTGCTGGAAACACCATATATTTT
- | TRBJ2-3 | - | TRBV2 | CASTAFGQGTDTQYF | TGTGCCAGCACCGCGTTTGGGCAGGGCACAGATACGCAGTATTTT
- | TRBJ2-2 | TRBD1 | TRBV6-2/TRBV6-3 | CASSRDRPLGTGELFF | TGTGCCAGCAGCCGGGACAGGCCTTTAGGGACCGGGGAGCTGTTTTTT
- | TRBJ1-3 | - | TRBV7-2 | CASSGGASGNTIYF | TGTGCCAGCAGCGGCGGAGCCTCTGGAAACACCATATATTTT
once | TRBJ2-3 | - | TRBV15 | CATSRDRADTQYF | TGTGCCACCAGCAGAGATCGGGCAGATACGCAGTATTTT
- | TRBJ2-5 | - | TRBV6-5 | CASRRQGRDEETQYF | TGTGCCAGCCGCCGACAGGGGAGGGACGAAGAGACCCAGTACTTC
- | TRBJ2-1 | TRBD2 | TRBV25-1 | CASSEFGGGPHNEQFF | TGTGCCAGCAGTGAGTTCGGCGGGGGTCCACACAATGAGCAGTTCTTC
- | TRBJ1-1 | - | TRBV5-6 | CASSLLPGTEAFF | TGTGCCAGCAGCCTACTCCCCGGCACTGAAGCTTTCTTT
many | TRBJ1-6 | - | TRBV9 | CASSLGRESPLHF | TGTGCCAGCAGCCTAGGACGGGAGTCACCCCTCCACTTT
- | TRBJ2-5 | - | TRBV10-3 | CAISDSIGTQYF | TGTGCCATCAGTGATTCTATCGGGACCCAGTACTTC
- | TRBJ2-1 | - | TRBV19 | CASSMRGIAGNEQFF | TGTGCCAGTAGTATGCGGGGAATTGCGGGAAATGAGCAGTTCTTC
few | TRBJ2-3 | - | TRBV19 | CASSQQGATDTQYF | TGTGCCAGTAGTCAGCAGGGCGCCACAGATACGCAGTATTTT
- | TRBJ1-1 | - | TRBV3-1/TRBV3-2 | CASSQAGNTEAFF | TGTGCCAGCAGCCAAGCAGGGAACACTGAAGCTTTCTTT
- | TRBJ1-2 | - | TRBV6-1 | CASSEDGIHGYTF | TGTGCCAGCAGTGAAGACGGGATACATGGCTACACCTTC
- | TRBJ1-5 | - | TRBV5-3 | CARSSESQPQHF | TGTGCCAGAAGCTCGGAGAGCCAGCCCCAGCATTTT
- | TRBJ1-2 | - | TRBV19 | CATTTRDSYGYTF | TGTGCCACCACGACCAGGGATAGCTATGGCTACACCTTC
- | TRBJ2-6 | - | TRBV5-1 | CASGDINFSGANVLTF | TGCGCCAGCGGGGACATCAATTTCTCTGGGGCCAACGTCCTGACTTTC
once | TRBJ1-1 | - | TRBV5-6 | CASSFFTGNTEAFF | TGTGCCAGCAGCTTTTTTACGGGGAACACTGAAGCTTTCTTT
- | TRBJ1-1 | - | TRBV27 | CASSFQARNTEAFF | TGTGCCAGCAGTTTCCAGGCAAGGAACACTGAAGCTTTCTTT
- | TRBJ2-2 | TRBD1 | TRBV10-3 | CAISGTGGTGELFF | TGTGCCATCAGCGGGACAGGGGGAACCGGGGAGCTGTTTTTT
once | TRBJ1-1 | - | TRBV19 | CASKFQMNTEAFF | TGTGCCAGTAAGTTCCAGATGAACACTGAAGCTTTCTTT
- | TRBJ1-1 | - | TRBV7-9 | CASSLGQGKTEAFF | TGTGCCAGCAGCTTGGGCCAGGGCAAGACTGAAGCTTTCTTT
- | TRBJ1-4 | - | TRBV7-8 | CASSRGWAANEKLFF | TGTGCCAGCAGCAGGGGGTGGGCGGCTAATGAAAAACTGTTTTTT
- | TRBJ1-4 | - | TRBV5-1 | CASSETGTTNEKLFF | TGCGCCAGCAGCGAAACAGGAACAACTAATGAAAAACTGTTTTTT
- | TRBJ1-6 | - | TRBV27 | CASSLSGWAGTRVSPLHF | TGTGCCAGCAGTTTATCTGGCTGGGCAGGCACCAGGGTATCACCCCTCCACTTT
- | TRBJ2-1 | - | TRBV3-1/TRBV3-2 | CASSGRVGEQFF | TGTGCCAGCAGCGGCCGGGTAGGCGAGCAGTTCTTC
- | TRBJ2-7 | TRBD2 | TRBV5-4 | CASSLPGTSGFSYEQYF | TGTGCCAGCAGCTTACCCGGGACTAGCGGGTTTTCCTACGAGCAGTACTTC
- | TRBJ2-1 | - | TRBV6-5 | CASSRLGHGGNEQFF | TGTGCCAGCAGCCGGCTAGGCCACGGGGGCAATGAGCAGTTCTTC
few | TRBJ2-2 | - | TRBV28 | CASRLGGPSYTGELFF | TGTGCCAGCAGACTCGGCGGTCCATCCTACACCGGGGAGCTGTTTTTT
once | TRBJ1-4 | TRBD1 | TRBV6-1 | CASSETGGNEKLFF | TGTGCCAGCAGTGAGACAGGGGGAAATGAAAAACTGTTTTTT
few | TRBJ1-1 | - | TRBV2 | CASSRQAVNTEAFF | TGTGCCAGCAGTCGCCAAGCCGTGAACACTGAAGCTTTCTTT
once | TRBJ2-3 | TRBD2 | TRBV7-9 | CASSLYAGGTTDTQYF | TGTGCCAGCAGCTTGTATGCGGGGGGGACGACAGATACGCAGTATTTT
- | TRBJ1-2 | TRBD1 | TRBV28 | CASSLGQGVGGYTF | TGTGCCAGCAGTTTGGGACAGGGGGTCGGCGGCTACACCTTC
many | TRBJ2-1 | - | TRBV18 | CASRGISYNEQFF | TGTGCCAGCCGGGGGATCTCCTACAATGAGCAGTTCTTC
medium-sized | TRBJ2-7 | - | TRBV6-1 | CASSEAAGATYEQYF | TGTGCCAGCAGTGAAGCCGCAGGTGCCACCTACGAGCAGTACTTC
- | TRBJ1-6 | TRBD1 | TRBV5-6 | CASSLENRGTYNSPLHF | TGTGCCAGCAGCTTGGAAAACAGGGGGACCTATAATTCACCCCTCCACTTT
- | TRBJ2-7 | - | TRBV2 | CASSDRGEQYF | TGTGCCAGCAGTGATAGGGGCGAGCAGTACTTC
- | TRBJ2-3 | TRBD2 | TRBV10-3 | CAISKLAGDADTQYF | TGTGCCATCAGTAAACTAGCGGGGGACGCAGATACGCAGTATTTT
- | TRBJ2-5 | - | TRBV7-9 | CASSLRGAESQYF | TGTGCCAGCAGCTTACGGGGGGCAGAGTCCCAGTACTTC
- | TRBJ2-1 | - | TRBV5-1 | CASSLERGSSSYNEQFF | TGCGCCAGCAGCTTGGAACGGGGGTCGTCCTCATACAATGAGCAGTTCTTC
- | TRBJ2-1 | TRBD2 | TRBV7-8 | CASSSRTSGGYNEQFF | TGTGCCAGCAGCTCTCGGACTAGCGGGGGATACAATGAGCAGTTCTTC
- | TRBJ2-2 | - | TRBV7-8 | CASSLGASLNTGELFF | TGTGCCAGCAGCTTAGGAGCTAGCCTGAACACCGGGGAGCTGTTTTTT
- | TRBJ1-4 | TRBD1 | TRBV15 | CATSRVKGANEKLFF | TGTGCCACCAGCAGAGTTAAGGGGGCGAATGAAAAACTGTTTTTT
- | TRBJ1-3 | TRBD1 | TRBV5-5 | CASSPLGQRTGNTIYF | TGTGCCAGCAGCCCTCTGGGACAGAGGACAGGAAACACCATATATTTT